Shown below are 9 T cell receptor beta chains from a single sample sequenced in a study of CD8 T cells in ankylosing spondylitis. MiXCR was run by TCRdb on the 5' RACE reads, yielding one entry per CDR3 protein. This table holds around 220,000 distinct CDR3 sequences, roughly a tenth found once. Source material: blood, either unsorted or a sorted T cell fraction (not recorded which). The receptors come from a male donor with ankylosing spondylitis or in good health (not recorded which).

This clonotype was seen at least ten times. The rearrangement uses TRBV5-1 and TRBJ2-6, with D tentatively TRBD2 (5 bases). V was clipped by 4 bases and J by 0 bases, with 8 bases between them. Per germline, CDR1 SGHRS and CDR2 YFSETQ. The length of the CDR3 is 15 residues. The CDR3 protein is CASSAGNSGANVLTF. In DNA form, the CDR3 reads TGCGCCAGCAGCGCCGGGAACTCTGGGGCCAACGTCCTGACTTTC.

This clonotype came up many times. The chain uses TRBV7-8 and TRBJ1-6; the D is unclear. The CDR3 is made up of 17 amino acids. Per germline, CDR1 SGHVS and CDR2 FQNEAQ. Trimming pared 0 bases from V and 0 bases from J, leaving 9 bases between. Here the CDR3 DNA reads TGTGCCAGCAGCTTAGCTCTTGCTAGCTCCTATAATTCACCCCTCCACTTT. Its translation is CASSLALASSYNSPLHF.

This clonotype was picked up many times. This rearrangement joins TRBV20-1 to TRBJ2-1; D gene unclear. This CDR3 contains 11 residues. Germline V CDR1 and CDR2: DFQATT, SNEGSKA (reference sequence). This CDR3 is CGDEPYNEQFF. CDR3 coding DNA: TGCGGCGATGAACCGTACAATGAGCAGTTCTTC.

This clonotype occurred many times. This chain connects TRBV10-3 to TRBJ2-1; TRBD2 matches at 12 bases. Germline V gene sequence: CDR1 ENHRY, CDR2 SYGVKD. V was clipped by 4 bases and J by 8 bases; unmatched bases: 9. The CDR3 length is 16 residues. The CDR3 is CAISVGLAGGPDEQFF. As DNA, the CDR3 is TGTGCCATCAGTGTCGGCCTAGCGGGGGGGCCCGATGAGCAGTTCTTC.

In its sample, this clonotype was seen many times. The V and J genes are TRBV20-1 and TRBJ1-2, with a possible D match to TRBD1 (5 bases). The V gene lost 2 bases and the J gene lost 3 bases, with 16 bases spanning the gap. Per germline, CDR1 DFQATT and CDR2 SNEGSKA (reference sequence). The CDR3 runs 15 residues. CDR3: CSARSGTAWDYGYTF. In nucleotides, the CDR3 is TGCAGTGCTAGATCCGGGACTGCGTGGGACTATGGCTACACCTTC.

Ten or more counts support this clonotype. The chain carries TRBV12-3 or TRBV12-4 and TRBJ2-2; D tentatively reads TRBD1 or TRBD2 (5 bases each). The length of the CDR3 is 15 residues. With 5 bases removed from V and 0 bases from J, the gap between germline ends came to 10 bases. The CDR3 sequence is CASSQGPANTGELFF. In nucleotides, the CDR3 is TGTGCCAGCAGTCAGGGACCCGCGAACACCGGGGAGCTGTTTTTT.

This clonotype was detected ten times or more. The genes are TRBV12-3 or TRBV12-4 and TRBJ1-2; weak D call: TRBD1 (6 bases). The germline V and J ends were trimmed by 5 bases and 10 bases, with 11 bases remaining between them. The CDR3 has 11 residues. This chain's CDR3 is CASSRQEDYTF. The CDR3 DNA reads as TGTGCCAGCAGTCGACAGGAGGACTACACCTTC.

The rearrangement uses TRBV18 and TRBJ2-5; D gene uncertain. CDR1 and CDR2 (germline): KGHSH, LQKENI. The CDR3 contains 14 residues. The V end was cut by 5 bases, the J end by 2 bases, with 12 bases between. CDR3 loop: CASSDKGPQETQYF. CDR3 nucleotides: TGTGCCAGCTCAGACAAAGGGCCACAAGAGACCCAGTACTTC.

V and J are TRBV7-2 and TRBJ1-2, with D hard to call. The ends were cut back, 5 bases at V and 7 bases at J, with 17 bases in the middle. Germline CDR1 reads SGHTA; CDR2 reads FQGNSA. The CDR3 is 14 amino acids. CDR3 coding DNA: TGTGCCAGCAGCCTTCAGGCAGACGGTAGTGGCTACACCTTC. This codes for CASSLQADGSGYTF.